These 29 T cell receptor beta chains were all obtained from the same sample, sequenced in a study of regulatory T cells in long-lasting Graves disease. As for time point: newly diagnosed GD, antithyroid drugs for less than 3 months. Scientists built the TCR library using RNA that was extracted from PBMCs. In building TCR beta libraries, iRepertoire HTBI primers were used together with Arm-PCR of CDR3 regions. TCRdb itself ran the multiplex PCR reads through MiXCR, one entry per CDR3 protein. There are approximately 460,000 distinct CDR3 sequences in the sample; about 16% occur only once, and around a tenth lies in the top ten. These data are also associated with another study on T cells in Graves' hyperthyroidism and ophthalmopathy.

Sequencing used peripheral blood mononuclear cells (PBMCs), obtained at new diagnosis, from a patient treated with antithyroid drugs. The receptors come from a woman aged 25-40 years with Graves disease.

This clonotype was detected once. CDR3 residues: CASSVPSGSRNTQYF. CDR3 coding DNA: TGTGCCAGCAGCGTCCCTAGCGGGAGTAGGAATACGCAGTATTTT. The chain combines TRBV11-2 with TRBJ2-3; 10 bases align to TRBD2. The CDR3 is made up of 15 amino acids. The germline CDR1 and CDR2 sequences are SGHAT and FQNNGV. J was trimmed by 7 bases and V by 5 bases; bases with no gene match: 9.

The chain recombines TRBV11-2 with TRBJ2-2; D remains unclear. The germline V and J ends were trimmed by 3 bases and 7 bases, with 9 bases remaining between them. Germline V gene data show CDR1 as SGHAT and CDR2 as FQNNGV. This CDR3 comprises 13 residues. CDR3 region: CASSFRASGELFF. CDR3 DNA sequence: TGTGCCAGCAGCTTTCGGGCCAGCGGGGAGCTGTTTTTT.

The chain recombines TRBV19 with TRBJ2-3, with D hard to call. V was shortened by 2 bases and J by 2 bases, with 8 bases between the two germline ends. Germline values: CDR1 LNHDA, CDR2 SQIVND (reference sequence). The CDR3 contains 14 residues. CDR3 nucleotide sequence: TGTGCCAGTAGTATAAGGCAGCCCACAGATACGCAGTATTTT. This gives the protein CASSIRQPTDTQYF.

This clonotype was detected a few times. The J gene is TRBJ2-5, the V gene TRBV5-1; D remains unclear. The CDR3 consists of 16 residues. Germline V lookup: CDR1 SGHRS, CDR2 YFSETQ. V was trimmed by 4 bases and J by 3 bases, leaving 19 bases between them. CDR3 amino acids: CASSELAPRSEETQYF. The CDR3 nucleotides are TGCGCCAGCAGCGAACTGGCCCCGCGGAGTGAAGAGACCCAGTACTTC.

This clonotype was recorded at least ten times. V and J are TRBV2 and TRBJ2-1; D gene uncertain. V gave up 4 bases and J gave up 0 bases, with 10 bases separating them. This CDR3 contains 15 residues. Germline values: CDR1 SNHLY, CDR2 FYNNEI. CDR3 protein: CASSVRVDSYNEQFF. In DNA, the CDR3 is TGTGCCAGCAGTGTTAGGGTGGACTCCTACAATGAGCAGTTCTTC. Supplemented by reference TRBV2 and TRBJ2-1, the full variable domain reads EPEVTQTPSHQVTQMGQEVILRCVPISNHLYFYWYRQILGQKVEFLVSFYNNEISEKSEIFDDQFSVERPDGSNFTLKIRSTKLEDSAMYFCASSVRVDSYNEQFFGPGTRLTVL.

This chain joins TRBV15 and TRBJ2-6, with D hard to call. Trimming left V 5 bases short and J 1 base short, with 6 bases between. The CDR3 has 14 residues. Per germline, CDR1 LNHNV and CDR2 YYDKDF (reference sequence). CDR3 sequence: CATSGVSGANVLTF. DNA of the CDR3: TGTGCCACCAGCGGGGTTTCTGGGGCCAACGTCCTGACTTTC.

This clonotype was seen a handful of times. The chain uses TRBV7-8 and TRBJ2-2; possible D gene TRBD2, 5 bases. Germline V gene data show CDR1 as SGHVS and CDR2 as FQNEAQ. CDR3 length: 13 residues. Trimming cost V 8 bases and J 6 bases, with 13 bases left between them. CDR3 in DNA: TGTGCCAGCGGAGGAAGTCTGGCCGGGGAGCTGTTTTTT. Protein: CASGGSLAGELFF.

This clonotype was counted between two and nine times. V and J are TRBV20-1 and TRBJ2-3; D possibly corresponds to TRBD1 (5 bases). Trimming stripped 0 bases from V and 6 bases from J, with 13 bases between. The germline V gene has CDR1 DFQATT and CDR2 SNEGSKA (reference sequence). The CDR3 sequence is 14 residues long. Written as DNA, the CDR3 is TGCAGTGCTAGAGATAATAACCCAGGGGATACGCAGTATTTT. Translation gives CSARDNNPGDTQYF.

The rearrangement uses TRBV10-3 and TRBJ2-7, with TRBD2 matching 12 bases. Germline V gives CDR1 ENHRY, CDR2 SYGVKD. The CDR3 has 18 amino acids. The trim removed 1 base at V and 3 bases at J, leaving 10 bases unmatched. CDR3 in DNA: TGTGCCATCAGTGAGTTTGGACTAGCGGGACCATCCTTCTACGAGCAGTACTTC. It encodes CAISEFGLAGPSFYEQYF.

This clonotype was observed a handful of times. The rearrangement uses TRBV10-3 and TRBJ2-5, with TRBD2 identical over 10 bases. The CDR3 runs to 16 residues. CDR1 and CDR2 (germline): ENHRY, SYGVKD. Trimming took 4 bases from V and 5 from J; bases not matched to a gene: 10. CDR3 sequence (DNA): TGTGCCATCAGTGGAGTAGCGGGAGGACCCACCGAGACCCAGTACTTC. Protein: CAISGVAGGPTETQYF.

The chain links TRBV7-9 to TRBJ2-3, with 10 nucleotides matching TRBD2. The J segment lost 0 bases and the V segment lost 1 base, leaving 7 bases of the junction unmatched. Looked up from germline, CDR1 is SEHNR and CDR2 is FQNEAQ (reference sequence). The CDR3 has 18 residues. CDR3 protein: CASSLGSSGSPSTDTQYF. The CDR3, as DNA: TGTGCCAGCAGCTTAGGCTCTAGCGGGAGCCCTAGCACAGATACGCAGTATTTT.

The table lists this clonotype with many counts. The chain couples TRBV7-8 to TRBJ2-1; 9 nucleotides align to TRBD2. CDR1 SGHVS and CDR2 FQNEAQ come from the germline V gene. This CDR3 is built from 17 residues. V shed 1 base, J shed 2 bases, and the junction held 6 bases outside the gene matches. This CDR3 is CASSLGRTSVTYNEQFF. CDR3 in DNA: TGTGCCAGCAGCTTAGGGAGGACTAGCGTAACCTACAATGAGCAGTTCTTC.

This clonotype was seen ten or more times. V is TRBV20-1 and J is TRBJ2-5; D perhaps matches TRBD1 (5 bases). Between the trimmed V and J ends, which lost 0 bases and 3 bases, there was a span of 8 bases. CDR1 DFQATT and CDR2 SNEGSKA come from the germline V gene (reference sequence). The CDR3 covers 13 residues. The CDR3 reads CSARDRVKETQYF. In nucleotides, the CDR3 is TGCAGTGCTAGAGACAGGGTGAAAGAGACCCAGTACTTC.

This clonotype was found many times. This chain joins TRBV3-1 and TRBJ2-2; D may be TRBD1 (5 bases). Germline V lookup: CDR1 LGHDT, CDR2 YNNKEL (reference sequence). Deletions cut 4 bases from V and 0 bases from J, with 15 bases between. CDR3 size: 17 residues. DNA of the CDR3: TGTGCCAGCAGCCGAAGGTCCCAGGGCACGAACACCGGGGAGCTGTTTTTT. It specifies CASSRRSQGTNTGELFF.

This chain joins TRBV9 and TRBJ2-3; D gene ambiguous. The CDR3 loop spans 14 amino acids. Trimming left V 2 bases short and J 2 bases short, with 9 bases between. The V gene's germline CDR1 is SGDLS and CDR2 YYNGEE. CDR3 amino acids: CASSVGVDTDTQYF. The CDR3 DNA reads TGTGCCAGCAGCGTTGGGGTTGACACAGATACGCAGTATTTT. The full variable domain, with the rest looked up from reference TRBV9 and TRBJ2-3, is DSGVTQTPKHLITATGQRVTLRCSPRSGDLSVYWYQQSLDQGLQFLIQYYNGEERAKGNILERFSAQQFPDLHSELNLSSLELGDSALYFCASSVGVDTDTQYFGPGTRLTVL.

This clonotype was detected ten times or more. The chain joins TRBV5-8 to TRBJ2-7; 8 bases match TRBD2. Germline V CDR1 and CDR2: SGHTS, YDEGEE. V lost 1 base to trimming and J lost 7 bases; unmatched junction nucleotides: 7. CDR3 length: 14 amino acids. CDR3 DNA sequence: TGTGCCAGCAGCTTGTCGGGAGGGCCAAGTGAGCAGTACTTC. It codes for CASSLSGGPSEQYF.

This clonotype was seen at least ten times. V usage is TRBV6-1 and J usage is TRBJ2-1; 10 bases line up with TRBD2. Trimming removed 8 bases from V and 7 bases from J; junction bases left unmatched: 14. From germline, CDR1 is MNHNS and CDR2 SASEGT. CDR3 length: 16 amino acids. CDR3 nucleotides: TGTGCCAGCCTGACGAGCGGGAGGGCGAGGGGGAATGAGCAGTTCTTC. As protein: CASLTSGRARGNEQFF.

The rearrangement uses TRBV30 and TRBJ2-3; D not resolved. The germline CDR1 and CDR2 sequences are GTSNPN and SVGIG (reference sequence). The CDR3 runs 12 residues. With 2 bases removed from V and 6 bases from J, the gap between germline ends came to 9 bases. The CDR3 here is CAWSKVRDTQYF. CDR3 bases: TGTGCCTGGAGTAAAGTGAGGGATACGCAGTATTTT.

Comments on this clonotype: A clone one base away is much larger, so this may be a read error. The chain employs TRBV30 and TRBJ2-1, with 11 nucleotides matching TRBD1. With the DNA end fitting TRBJ2-7 better, the J assignment may be wrong. CDR1 and CDR2 from the germline V gene are GTSNPN and SVGIG (reference sequence). The CDR3 runs 20 residues. The CDR3 nucleotides read TGTGCCTGTCGACTTACCGGGACAGGGGGTCGTAGGCCCCCCCACAATGAGCAGTACTTC. As protein: CACRLTGTGGRRPPHNEQYF.

This clonotype was observed a handful of times. A read error likely explains this, since a far larger clone differs by one base. CDR3 in DNA: TGTGCCAGTCAGGGGCCCGTACGACGGGGGAAACATGAGCAGTACTTC. Translation gives CASQGPVRRGKHEQYF. The chain is built from TRBV28 and TRBJ2-4; perhaps D is TRBD1 or TRBD2 (6 bases each). The CDR3 extends over 16 amino acids. Per the germline V gene, CDR1 is MDHEN and CDR2 is SYDVKM. V lost 9 bases, J lost 13 bases, and 31 bases lay in between.

This clonotype has just a few counts. This chain links TRBV11-2 with TRBJ1-6; D not resolved. V shed 4 bases and J shed 6 bases, with 10 bases lying between them. The CDR3 consists of 14 residues. Germline CDR1 is SGHAT and CDR2 is FQNNGV. For the CDR3, the DNA is TGTGCCAGCAGCTCGGCCGGGAGTAATTCACCCCTCCACTTT. Encoded protein: CASSSAGSNSPLHF.

This clonotype showed up just a few times. The chain links TRBV7-9 to TRBJ2-2; D possibly corresponds to TRBD1 (5 bases). The CDR3 extends over 12 amino acids. V lost 5 bases and J lost 16, with 17 bases in between. The germline V gene encodes CDR1 SEHNR and CDR2 FQNEAQ (reference sequence). In DNA, the CDR3 is TGTGCCAGCAGCCCCGGACACTACCCTCCGTTTTTT. Translating gives CASSPGHYPPFF. Variable domain in full (rest from reference TRBV7-9 and TRBJ2-2): DTGVSQNPRHKITKRGQNVTFRCDPISEHNRLYWYRQTLGQGPEFLTYFQNEAQLEKSRLLSDRFSAERPKGSFSTLEIQRTEQGDSAMYLCASSPGHYPPFFGEGSRLTVL.

This clonotype was counted many times. This chain joins TRBV7-2 and TRBJ2-7, with a weak D call TRBD1 (6 bases). Per the germline V gene, CDR1 is SGHTA and CDR2 is FQGNSA. The CDR3 totals 15 residues. Trimming cost V 5 bases and J 0 bases, with 14 bases left between them. The CDR3 coding sequence is TGTGCCAGCAGCCTAAACAGGGAGACCTCCTACGAGCAGTACTTC. Translating it yields CASSLNRETSYEQYF.

This clonotype showed up many times. The chain joins TRBV12-3 or TRBV12-4 to TRBJ1-5; no reliable D call. Trimming pared 0 bases from V and 5 bases from J, leaving 20 bases between. The CDR3 sequence is 18 residues long. CDR3 amino acids: CASSLARWDLGGDQPQHF. DNA of the CDR3: TGTGCCAGCAGTTTAGCGCGGTGGGATCTAGGTGGCGATCAGCCCCAGCATTTT.

There are a few counts of this clonotype. The chain is built from TRBV10-3 and TRBJ2-4; maybe TRBD2 (5 bases). The CDR3 runs 17 residues. Germline V gene sequence: CDR1 ENHRY, CDR2 SYGVKD. Trimming stripped 5 bases from V and 2 bases from J, with 19 bases between. CDR3 nucleotides: TGTGCCATCAGTACCGGGCCCGGAGGTATATCCAAAAACATTCAGTACTTC. It codes for CAISTGPGGISKNIQYF.

This clonotype was picked up many times. The rearrangement joins TRBV30 to TRBJ2-5; 14 nucleotides line up with TRBD2. The V gene end was trimmed by 4 bases and the J gene end by 5 bases; junction bases not matched to a gene: 12. The CDR3 has 17 amino acids. Germline CDR1 and CDR2: GTSNPN and SVGIG (reference sequence). The CDR3 protein is CAWKGLAGALSGETQYF. The CDR3 nucleotides are TGTGCCTGGAAGGGACTAGCGGGAGCTCTCTCCGGGGAGACCCAGTACTTC.

The chain is built from TRBV5-1 and TRBJ1-1, with TRBD1 matching over 11 bases. The CDR3 contains 14 residues. V lost 2 bases and J lost 11; bases outside the gene matches: 8. CDR1 is SGHRS, CDR2 YFSETQ, per germline. CDR3: CASSFGGQGASAFF. For the CDR3, the DNA is TGCGCCAGCAGCTTTGGAGGACAGGGGGCAAGCGCTTTCTTT.

This clonotype was counted only a few times. This chain connects TRBV7-6 to TRBJ2-7, with D possibly being TRBD1 (5 bases). Per germline, CDR1 SGHVS and CDR2 FNYEAQ. The CDR3 has 15 amino acids. Trimming cost V 5 bases and J 0 bases, with 14 bases left between them. The CDR3 protein is CASSPRTHNSYEQYF. The DNA for the CDR3 is TGTGCCAGCAGCCCCCGGACACATAACTCCTACGAGCAGTACTTC.

This clonotype has a handful of counts. The chain has TRBV18 and TRBJ2-2, with 7 bases that match TRBD1. The CDR3 extends over 16 amino acids. Trimming took 6 bases from V and 2 from J; bases not matched to a gene: 9. Per the germline V gene, CDR1 is KGHSH and CDR2 is LQKENI. The CDR3 DNA reads TGTGCCAGCTCGCCCCGACAGGGTTTAAACACCGGGGAGCTGTTTTTT. It is translated as CASSPRQGLNTGELFF.